This T cell receptor (beta chain) was captured in a study of T cells expressing NK-cell markers. Study context: Seven of the eight sequenced donors were classified as HCMV-seropositive, and one was classified as seronegative.

From the 5' RACE reads, TCRdb lists one entry per CDR3 protein and no DNA. The sample data list about 370,000 distinct CDR3 sequences. Germline-derived CDR1 and CDR2 are SGHRS and YFSETQ. The length of the CDR3 is 14 residues. The chain combines TRBV5-1 with TRBJ2-7; the TCRdb call, TRBD1, lacks DNA for checking. The source material was blood T cells: a sorted CD56 or NKG2C T cell subset, CD4+ or CD8+ T cells, or bulk PBMC T cells (not recorded which). The TCR originated in a woman in her fifties or sixties in good health. CDR3 in amino acids: CASSFHLGGDEQYF.